These T cell receptor beta chains were read from a single sample in a study of blood T cell repertoires in COVID-19. The data were produced by immunoSEQ multiplex PCR, yet TCRdb's version contains in-frame clones alone and is incomplete. The sample includes some 250,000 clones, approximately 86% seen only once; the top ten take 6% to 9%. The sequenced sample consisted of peripheral blood. The receptors originated from a woman between 70 and 85 years old with active or convalescent COVID-19. CDR3s include the opening cysteine and the closing phenylalanine or tryptophan. D genes are given only for firm matches. Only some rows state a clone size, as once, few, many or a class for expanded clones.

NA	TRBV5-6	once	TRBJ1-3	TGTGCCAGCAGCTTGTCGCGCTCTGGAAACACCATATATTTT	CASSLSRSGNTIYF
NA	TRBV6-1	NA	TRBJ2-7	TGTGCCAGCAGTTCAATCCAGGGGTACAGCGAGCAGTACTTC	CASSSIQGYSEQYF
TRBD1	TRBV6-5	NA	TRBJ1-1	TGTGCCAGCAGATCGACAGGGTCGAACACTGAAGCTTTCTTT	CASRSTGSNTEAFF
TRBD1	TRBV6-5	NA	TRBJ1-2	TGTGCCAGCAGTTTTGGACAGGGGGCCCGCGGGGGTGGCTACACCTTC	CASSFGQGARGGGYTF
NA	TRBV5-6	NA	TRBJ2-3	TGTGCCAGCAGCCTGACTAGCACAGATACGCAGTATTTT	CASSLTSTDTQYF
TRBD2	TRBV4-3	NA	TRBJ2-2	TGCGCCACCAGCCGACTAGCGGAAGCGAACACCGGGGAGCTGTTTTTT	CATSRLAEANTGELFF
NA	TRBV21-1	NA	TRBJ2-6	TGTGCCAGCAGCACCTCCCTTGGACAGGGCTTCTCTGGGGCCAACGTCCTGACTTTC	CASSTSLGQGFSGANVLTF
TRBD2	TRBV7-2	NA	TRBJ2-7	TGTGCCAGCAGCTTAGGACTAGCGGGGGGAACATCCTACGAGCAGTACTTC	CASSLGLAGGTSYEQYF
NA	TRBV5-1	NA	TRBJ1-1	TGCGCCAGCAGCACCGAGACAGGGAACACTGAAGCTTTCTTT	CASSTETGNTEAFF
NA	TRBV6-4	NA	TRBJ1-5	TGTGCCAGCACTAAAGAAGTCCCACAGGGCGTGAGCAATCAGCCCCAGCATTTT	CASTKEVPQGVSNQPQHF
TRBD1	TRBV4-3	NA	TRBJ2-7	TGCGCCAGCAGCCAATCCGGGACAGGCTCCTACGAGCAGTACTTC	CASSQSGTGSYEQYF
TRBD2	TRBV6-2/TRBV6-3	NA	TRBJ2-7	TGTGCCAGCAGTTCAACCATATTGGGGGGGGTTGAGGACTACGAGCAGTACTTC	CASSSTILGGVEDYEQYF
NA	TRBV10-1	NA	TRBJ1-6	TGCGCCAGCAGCTCGGGGGGGGATTATTCACCCCTCCACTTT	CASSSGGDYSPLHF
TRBD2	TRBV10-1	NA	TRBJ2-1	TGCGCCAGCAGCCCAAGCGGGACTTCCTACAATGAGCAGTTCTTC	CASSPSGTSYNEQFF
NA	TRBV11-2	NA	TRBJ1-1	TGTGCCAGCAGCTTACTTGATAGAGAAGCTTTCTTT	CASSLLDREAFF
NA	TRBV18	NA	TRBJ1-1	TGTGCCAGCTCACCACAGGGAGTTACTGAAGCTTTCTTT	CASSPQGVTEAFF
NA	TRBV7-2	few	TRBJ1-5	TGTGCCAGCAGCTCCTCCTACGGGCAGCCCCAGCATTTT	CASSSSYGQPQHF
NA	TRBV2	NA	TRBJ2-6	TGTGCCAGCAGTGAAGAGGGTTTGACAGCTGGGGCCAACGTCCTGACTTTC	CASSEEGLTAGANVLTF
NA	TRBV5-1	NA	TRBJ2-5	TGCGCCAGCAGCTTGTGGGGGAGGCAGGGAGGAGAGACCCAGTACTTC	CASSLWGRQGGETQYF
NA	TRBV6-5	NA	TRBJ1-4	TGTGCCAGCACTATTAATGAAAAACTGTTTTTT	CASTINEKLFF
TRBD1	TRBV4-3	NA	TRBJ2-2	TGCGCCAGCAGCCAAGTCCCGACAGGGCCCCCCGGGGAGCTGTTTTTT	CASSQVPTGPPGELFF
TRBD1	TRBV19	NA	TRBJ2-7	TGTGCCAGCACTCCTACAGGGACAGGGGTCCACGAGCAGTACTTC	CASTPTGTGVHEQYF
TRBD1	TRBV10-2	NA	TRBJ1-1	TGCGCCAGCCACGGACAGGTGAACACTGAAGCTTTCTTT	CASHGQVNTEAFF
NA	TRBV6-9	NA	TRBJ1-2	TGTGCCAACGGCAGGTTATCGACAGGAATTAACTATGGCTACACCTTC	CANGRLSTGINYGYTF
NA	TRBV12-5	NA	TRBJ1-1	TGTGCTAGTGGTTTCGCGGGGAGCGAAGCTTTCTTT	CASGFAGSEAFF
TRBD1	TRBV3-1/TRBV3-2	NA	TRBJ1-2	TGTGCCAGCAGGCGTTACGGACAGGACTATGGCTACACCTTC	CASRRYGQDYGYTF
TRBD1	TRBV27	NA	TRBJ1-3	TGTGCCAGCAGTGCGACAGGGGCTGGAAACACCATATATTTT	CASSATGAGNTIYF